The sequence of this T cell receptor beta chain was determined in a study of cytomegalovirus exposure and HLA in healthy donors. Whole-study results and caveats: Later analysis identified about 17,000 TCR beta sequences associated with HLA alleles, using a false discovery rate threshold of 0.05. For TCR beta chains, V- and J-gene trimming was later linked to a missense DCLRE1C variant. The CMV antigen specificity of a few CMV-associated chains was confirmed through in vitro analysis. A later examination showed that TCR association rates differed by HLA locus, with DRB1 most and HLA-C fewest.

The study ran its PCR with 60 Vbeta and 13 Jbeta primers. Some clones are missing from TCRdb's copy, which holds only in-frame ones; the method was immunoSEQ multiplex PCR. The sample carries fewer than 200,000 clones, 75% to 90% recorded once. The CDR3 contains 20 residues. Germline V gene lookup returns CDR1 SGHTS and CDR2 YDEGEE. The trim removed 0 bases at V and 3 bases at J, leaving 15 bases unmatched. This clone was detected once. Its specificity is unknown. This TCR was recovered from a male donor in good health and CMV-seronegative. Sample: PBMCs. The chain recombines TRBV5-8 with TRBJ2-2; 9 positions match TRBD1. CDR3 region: CASSLVLGTGIIVDTGELFF. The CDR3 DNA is TGTGCCAGCAGCTTGGTTCTAGGGACAGGGATTATTGTGGACACCGGGGAGCTGTTTTTT.